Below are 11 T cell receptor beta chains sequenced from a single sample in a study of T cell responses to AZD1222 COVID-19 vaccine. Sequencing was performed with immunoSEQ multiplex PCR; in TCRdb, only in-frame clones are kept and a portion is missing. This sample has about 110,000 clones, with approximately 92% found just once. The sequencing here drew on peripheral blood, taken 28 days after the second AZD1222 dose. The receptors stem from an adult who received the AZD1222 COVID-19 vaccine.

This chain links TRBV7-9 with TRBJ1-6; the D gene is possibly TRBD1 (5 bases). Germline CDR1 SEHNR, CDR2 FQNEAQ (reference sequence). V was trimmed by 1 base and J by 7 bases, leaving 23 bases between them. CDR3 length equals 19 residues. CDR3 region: CASSLEAGANTGPNSPLHF. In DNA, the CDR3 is TGTGCCAGCAGCTTAGAGGCTGGGGCGAACACAGGTCCAAATTCACCCCTCCACTTT. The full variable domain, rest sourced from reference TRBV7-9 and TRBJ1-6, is DTGVSQNPRHKITKRGQNVTFRCDPISEHNRLYWYRQTLGQGPEFLTYFQNEAQLEKSRLLSDRFSAERPKGSFSTLEIQRTEQGDSAMYLCASSLEAGANTGPNSPLHFGNGTRLTVT.

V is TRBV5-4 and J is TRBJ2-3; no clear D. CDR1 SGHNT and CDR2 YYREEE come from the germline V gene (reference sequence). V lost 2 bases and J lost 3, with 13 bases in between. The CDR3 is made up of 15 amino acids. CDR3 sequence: CASSFGLKGTDTQYF. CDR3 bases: TGTGCCAGCAGCTTCGGGCTTAAAGGTACAGATACGCAGTATTTT.

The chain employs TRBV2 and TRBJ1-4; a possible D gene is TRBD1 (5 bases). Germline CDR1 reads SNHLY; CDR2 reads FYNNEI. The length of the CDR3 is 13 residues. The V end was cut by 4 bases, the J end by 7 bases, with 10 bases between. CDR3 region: CASSGNGAEKLFF. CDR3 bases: TGTGCCAGCAGTGGGAATGGGGCTGAAAAACTGTTTTTT.

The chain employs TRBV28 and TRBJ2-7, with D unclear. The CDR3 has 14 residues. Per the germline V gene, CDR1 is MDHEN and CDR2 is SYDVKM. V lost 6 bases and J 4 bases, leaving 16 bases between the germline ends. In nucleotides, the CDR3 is TGTGCCAGCAGCCTCCCTACAATGGAGTACGAGCAGTACTTC. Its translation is CASSLPTMEYEQYF.

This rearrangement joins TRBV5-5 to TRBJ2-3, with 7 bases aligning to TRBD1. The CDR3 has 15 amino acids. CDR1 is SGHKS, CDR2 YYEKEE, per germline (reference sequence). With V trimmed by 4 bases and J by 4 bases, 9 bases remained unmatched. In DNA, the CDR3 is TGTGCCAGCAGCGCCAGACAGGGTACCCCAGATACGCAGTATTTT. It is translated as CASSARQGTPDTQYF.

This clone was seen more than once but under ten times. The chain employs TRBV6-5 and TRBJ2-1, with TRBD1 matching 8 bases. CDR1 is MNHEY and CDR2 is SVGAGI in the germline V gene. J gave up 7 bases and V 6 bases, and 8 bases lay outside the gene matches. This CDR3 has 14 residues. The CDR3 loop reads CASRQRQGRNEQFF. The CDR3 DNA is TGTGCCAGCAGGCAACGACAGGGGCGAAATGAGCAGTTCTTC.

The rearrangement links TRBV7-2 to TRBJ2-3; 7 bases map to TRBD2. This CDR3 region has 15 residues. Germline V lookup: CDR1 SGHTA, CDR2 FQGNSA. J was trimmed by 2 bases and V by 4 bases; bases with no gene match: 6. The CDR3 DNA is TGTGCCAGCAGCTCTCCGGGACTAATCACAGATACGCAGTATTTT. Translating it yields CASSSPGLITDTQYF.

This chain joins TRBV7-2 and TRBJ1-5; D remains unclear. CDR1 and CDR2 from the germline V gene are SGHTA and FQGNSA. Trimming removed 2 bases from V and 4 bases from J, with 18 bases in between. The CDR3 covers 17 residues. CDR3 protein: CASSLNTGGLINQPQHF. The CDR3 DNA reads TGTGCCAGCAGCTTAAATACGGGTGGACTGATAAATCAGCCCCAGCATTTT.

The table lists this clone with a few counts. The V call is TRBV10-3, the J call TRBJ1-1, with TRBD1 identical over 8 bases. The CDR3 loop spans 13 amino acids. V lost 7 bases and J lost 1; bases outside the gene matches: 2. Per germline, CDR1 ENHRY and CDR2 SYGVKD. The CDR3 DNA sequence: TGTGCCATCAAAGGACAGGGGAACACTGAAGCTTTCTTT. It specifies CAIKGQGNTEAFF.

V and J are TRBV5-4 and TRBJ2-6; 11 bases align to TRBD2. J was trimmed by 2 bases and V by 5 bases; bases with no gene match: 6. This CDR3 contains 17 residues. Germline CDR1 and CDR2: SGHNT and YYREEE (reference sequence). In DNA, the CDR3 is TGTGCCAGCAGGTTACTAGCGGGAGTTACTGGGGCCAACGTCCTGACTTTC. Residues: CASRLLAGVTGANVLTF.

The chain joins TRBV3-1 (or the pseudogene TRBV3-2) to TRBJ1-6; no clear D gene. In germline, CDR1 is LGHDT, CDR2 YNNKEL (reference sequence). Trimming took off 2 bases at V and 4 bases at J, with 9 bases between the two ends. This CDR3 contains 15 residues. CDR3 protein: CASSQYKKYNSPLHF. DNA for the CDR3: TGTGCCAGCAGCCAATACAAGAAATATAATTCACCCCTCCACTTT.